This T cell receptor beta chain was identified during a study of PD-L1 blockade in urothelial cancer. Profiled with immunoSEQ multiplex PCR; TCRdb holds only in-frame clones, not every one. The data show around 120,000 clones, under 85% seen once. The CDR3 consists of 18 residues. Trimming removed 2 bases at V and 4 bases at J, with 23 bases between. The V gene's germline CDR1 is SEHNR and CDR2 FQNEAQ (reference sequence). The receptor comes from a man aged 50-59 years with urothelial cancer. The sample consisted of PBMCs, taken around atezolizumab (anti-PD-L1) treatment. This chain connects TRBV7-9 to TRBJ1-1; D may be TRBD1 (5 bases). The CDR3 reads CASSLLPGRRGRSTEAFF. As DNA, the CDR3 is TGTGCCAGCAGCTTATTGCCCGGCCGAAGGGGAAGAAGCACTGAAGCTTTCTTT.